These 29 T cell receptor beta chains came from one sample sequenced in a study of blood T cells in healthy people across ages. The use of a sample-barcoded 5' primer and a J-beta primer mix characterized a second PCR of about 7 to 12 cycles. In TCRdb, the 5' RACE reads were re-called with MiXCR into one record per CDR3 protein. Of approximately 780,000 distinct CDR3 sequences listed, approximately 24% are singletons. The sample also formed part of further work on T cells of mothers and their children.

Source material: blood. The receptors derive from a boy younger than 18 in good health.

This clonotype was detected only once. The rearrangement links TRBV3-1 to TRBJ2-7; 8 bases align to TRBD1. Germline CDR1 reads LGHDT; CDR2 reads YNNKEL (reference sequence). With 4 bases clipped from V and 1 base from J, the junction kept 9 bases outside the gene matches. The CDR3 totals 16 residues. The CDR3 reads CASSPWSGQGSYEQYF. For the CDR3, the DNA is TGTGCCAGCAGCCCTTGGTCAGGACAGGGATCCTACGAGCAGTACTTC.

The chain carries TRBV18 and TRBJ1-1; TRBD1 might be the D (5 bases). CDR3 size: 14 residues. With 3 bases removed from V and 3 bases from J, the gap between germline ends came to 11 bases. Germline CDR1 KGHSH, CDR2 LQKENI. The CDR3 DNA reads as TGTGCCAGCTCACCCCTAGGGGTTGACACTGAAGCTTTCTTT. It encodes CASSPLGVDTEAFF.

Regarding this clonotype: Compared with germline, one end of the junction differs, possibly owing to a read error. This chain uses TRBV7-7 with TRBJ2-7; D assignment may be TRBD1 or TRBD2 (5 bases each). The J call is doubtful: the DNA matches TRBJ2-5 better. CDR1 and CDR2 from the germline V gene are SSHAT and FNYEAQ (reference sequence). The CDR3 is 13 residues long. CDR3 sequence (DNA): TGTGCCAGCGGTCATCGGGACCAAAAGACCCAGTACTTC. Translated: CASGHRDQKTQYF.

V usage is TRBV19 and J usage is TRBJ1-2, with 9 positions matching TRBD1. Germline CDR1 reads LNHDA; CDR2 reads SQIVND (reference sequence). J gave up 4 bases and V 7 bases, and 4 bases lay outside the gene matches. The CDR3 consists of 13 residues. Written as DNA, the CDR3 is TGTGCCAGTAATACAGGGGGCGGCTATGGCTACACCTTC. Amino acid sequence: CASNTGGGYGYTF.

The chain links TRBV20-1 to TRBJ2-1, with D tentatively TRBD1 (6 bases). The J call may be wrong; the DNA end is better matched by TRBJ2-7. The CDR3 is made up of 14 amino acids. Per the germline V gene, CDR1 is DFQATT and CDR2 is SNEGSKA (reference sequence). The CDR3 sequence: CSASSSQGTHEQYF. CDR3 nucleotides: TGCAGTGCTAGCTCCTCCCAGGGGACCCACGAGCAGTACTTC.

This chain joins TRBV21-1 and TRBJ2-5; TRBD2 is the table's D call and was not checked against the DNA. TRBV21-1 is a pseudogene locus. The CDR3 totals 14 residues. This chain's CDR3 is CASSKGEGLETQYF. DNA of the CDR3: TGTGCCAGCAGCAAAGGGGAGGGCCTAGAGACCCAGTACTTC.

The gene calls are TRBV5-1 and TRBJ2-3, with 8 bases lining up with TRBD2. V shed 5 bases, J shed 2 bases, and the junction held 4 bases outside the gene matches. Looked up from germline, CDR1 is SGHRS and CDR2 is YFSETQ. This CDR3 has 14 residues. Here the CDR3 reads CASRSSGYTDTQYF. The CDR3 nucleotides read TGCGCCAGCAGGTCTAGCGGGTACACAGATACGCAGTATTTT. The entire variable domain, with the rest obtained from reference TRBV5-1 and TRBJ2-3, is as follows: KAGVTQTPRYLIKTRGQQVTLSCSPISGHRSVSWYQQTPGQGLQFLFEYFSETQRNKGNFPGRFSGRQFSNSRSEMNVSTLELGDSALYLCASRSSGYTDTQYFGPGTRLTVL.

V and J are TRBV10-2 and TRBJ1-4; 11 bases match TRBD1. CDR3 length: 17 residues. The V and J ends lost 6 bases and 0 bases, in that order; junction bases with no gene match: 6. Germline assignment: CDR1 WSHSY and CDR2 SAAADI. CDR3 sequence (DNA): TGCGCCAGCAGAGGACGGGGACAGGGGGCAACTAATGAAAAACTGTTTTTT. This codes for CASRGRGQGATNEKLFF.

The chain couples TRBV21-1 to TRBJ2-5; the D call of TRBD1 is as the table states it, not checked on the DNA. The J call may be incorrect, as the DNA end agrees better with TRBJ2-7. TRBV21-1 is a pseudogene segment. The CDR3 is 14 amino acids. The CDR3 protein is CASKGEGSHYEQYF. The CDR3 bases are TGTGCCAGCAAAGGGGAAGGGTCCCACTACGAGCAGTACTTC.

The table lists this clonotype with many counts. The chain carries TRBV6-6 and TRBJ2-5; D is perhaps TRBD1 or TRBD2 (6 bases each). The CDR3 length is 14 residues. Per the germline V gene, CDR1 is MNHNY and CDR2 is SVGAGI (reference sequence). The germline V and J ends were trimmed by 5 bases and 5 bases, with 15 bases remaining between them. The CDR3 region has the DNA TGTGCCAGCAGTGGTCTCACAGGGAGGGAGACCCAGTACTTC. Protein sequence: CASSGLTGRETQYF.

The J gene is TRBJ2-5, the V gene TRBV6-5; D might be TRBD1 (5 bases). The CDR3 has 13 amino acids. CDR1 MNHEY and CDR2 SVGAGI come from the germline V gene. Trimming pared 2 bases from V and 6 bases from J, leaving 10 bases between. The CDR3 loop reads CASSYVGRQTQYF. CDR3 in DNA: TGTGCCAGCAGTTACGTGGGGCGACAGACCCAGTACTTC.

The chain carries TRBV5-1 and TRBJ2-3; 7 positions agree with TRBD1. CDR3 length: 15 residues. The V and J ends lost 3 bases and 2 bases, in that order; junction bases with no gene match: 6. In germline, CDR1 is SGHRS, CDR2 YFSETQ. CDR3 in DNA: TGCGCCAGCAGCTCGACAGGGTATCTCACAGATACGCAGTATTTT. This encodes CASSSTGYLTDTQYF.

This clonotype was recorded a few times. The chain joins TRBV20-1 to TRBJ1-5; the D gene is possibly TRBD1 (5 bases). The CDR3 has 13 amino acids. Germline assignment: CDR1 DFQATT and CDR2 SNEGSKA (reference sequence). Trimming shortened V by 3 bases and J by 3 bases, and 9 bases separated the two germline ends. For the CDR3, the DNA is TGCAGTGCTAGCGCAGGGCCCAATCAGCCCCAGCATTTT. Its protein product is CSASAGPNQPQHF.

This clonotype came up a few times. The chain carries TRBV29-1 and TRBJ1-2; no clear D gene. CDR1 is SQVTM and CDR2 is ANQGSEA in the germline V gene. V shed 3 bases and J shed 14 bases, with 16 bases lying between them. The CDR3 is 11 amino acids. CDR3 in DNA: TGCAGCGTTGAGTCAGCGGGCCCTTCGACCTTC. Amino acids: CSVESAGPSTF.

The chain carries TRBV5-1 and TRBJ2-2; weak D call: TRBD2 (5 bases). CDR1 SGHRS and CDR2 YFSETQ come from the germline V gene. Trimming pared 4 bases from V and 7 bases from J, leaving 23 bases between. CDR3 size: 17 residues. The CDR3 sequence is CASSLSSLVQNHGELFF. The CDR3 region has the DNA TGCGCCAGCAGCCTATCCTCACTAGTACAAAATCACGGGGAGCTGTTTTTT.

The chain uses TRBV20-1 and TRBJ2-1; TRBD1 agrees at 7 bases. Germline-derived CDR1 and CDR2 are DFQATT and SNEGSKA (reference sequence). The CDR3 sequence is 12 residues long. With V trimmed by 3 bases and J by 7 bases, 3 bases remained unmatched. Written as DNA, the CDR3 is TGCAGTGCTAGTGAGGGGGCGAATGAGCAGTTCTTC. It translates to CSASEGANEQFF.

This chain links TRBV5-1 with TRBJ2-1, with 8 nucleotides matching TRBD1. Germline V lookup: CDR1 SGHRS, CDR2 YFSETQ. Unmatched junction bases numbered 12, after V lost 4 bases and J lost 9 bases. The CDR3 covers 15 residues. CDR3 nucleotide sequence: TGCGCCAGCAGCATTAATCCGGGACAGGAGGGTGAGCAGTTCTTC. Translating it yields CASSINPGQEGEQFF. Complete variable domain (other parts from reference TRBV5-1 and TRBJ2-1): KAGVTQTPRYLIKTRGQQVTLSCSPISGHRSVSWYQQTPGQGLQFLFEYFSETQRNKGNFPGRFSGRQFSNSRSEMNVSTLELGDSALYLCASSINPGQEGEQFFGPGTRLTVL.

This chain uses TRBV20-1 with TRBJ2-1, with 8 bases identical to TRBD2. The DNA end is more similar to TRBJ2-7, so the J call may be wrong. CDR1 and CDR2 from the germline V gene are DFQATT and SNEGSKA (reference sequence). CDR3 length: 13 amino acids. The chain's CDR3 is CSASKAGGNEQYV. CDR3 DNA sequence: TGCAGTGCTAGTAAGGCGGGAGGTAACGAGCAGTACGTC.

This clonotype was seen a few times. Here the CDR3 DNA reads TGTGCCAGCAGTGTTTATCAGGGACTAGCTACGTACGAGCAGTACTTC. It is translated as CASSVYQGLATYEQYF. V and J are TRBV6-1 and TRBJ2-7, with 9 bases fitting TRBD2. The CDR3 loop spans 16 amino acids. V lost 4 bases and J lost 4; bases outside the gene matches: 11. From germline, CDR1 is MNHNS and CDR2 SASEGT.

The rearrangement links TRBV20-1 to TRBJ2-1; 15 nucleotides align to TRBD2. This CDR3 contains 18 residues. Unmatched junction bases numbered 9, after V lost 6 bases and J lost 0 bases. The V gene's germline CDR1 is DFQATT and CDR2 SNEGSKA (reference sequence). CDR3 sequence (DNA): TGCAGTGCCACCGGGACTAGCGGGGGGAGGAGCTCCTACAATGAGCAGTTCTTC. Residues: CSATGTSGGRSSYNEQFF.

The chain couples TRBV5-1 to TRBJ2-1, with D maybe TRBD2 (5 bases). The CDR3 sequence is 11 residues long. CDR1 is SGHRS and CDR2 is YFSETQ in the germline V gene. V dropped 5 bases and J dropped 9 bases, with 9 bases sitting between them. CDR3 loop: CASRAAGEQFF. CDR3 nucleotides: TGCGCCAGCAGGGCGGCGGGTGAGCAGTTCTTC.

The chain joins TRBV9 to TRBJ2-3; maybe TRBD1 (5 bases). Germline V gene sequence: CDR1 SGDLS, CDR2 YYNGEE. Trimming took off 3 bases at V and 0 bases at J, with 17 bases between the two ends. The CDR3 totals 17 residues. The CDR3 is CASSALSGAYSTDTQYF. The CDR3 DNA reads TGTGCCAGCAGCGCACTTAGTGGGGCTTATAGCACAGATACGCAGTATTTT.

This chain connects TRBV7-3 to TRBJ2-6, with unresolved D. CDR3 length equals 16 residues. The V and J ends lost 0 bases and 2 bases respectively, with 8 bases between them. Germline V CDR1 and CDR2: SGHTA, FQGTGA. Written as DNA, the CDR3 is TGTGCCAGCAGCTTAACACCCCCACCTGGGGCCAACGTCCTGACTTTC. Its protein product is CASSLTPPPGANVLTF.

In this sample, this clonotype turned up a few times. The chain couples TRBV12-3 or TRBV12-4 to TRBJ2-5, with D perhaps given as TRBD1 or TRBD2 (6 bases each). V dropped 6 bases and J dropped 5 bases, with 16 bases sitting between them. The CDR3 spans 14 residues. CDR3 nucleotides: TGTGCCAGCAGGCATCGCCGGGGGCCCGAGACCCAGTACTTC. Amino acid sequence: CASRHRRGPETQYF.

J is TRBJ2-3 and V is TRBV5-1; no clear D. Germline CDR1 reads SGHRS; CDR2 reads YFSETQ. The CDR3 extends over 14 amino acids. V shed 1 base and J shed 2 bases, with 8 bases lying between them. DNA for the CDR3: TGCGCCAGCAGCTTGCCGGATTACACAGATACGCAGTATTTT. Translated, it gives CASSLPDYTDTQYF.

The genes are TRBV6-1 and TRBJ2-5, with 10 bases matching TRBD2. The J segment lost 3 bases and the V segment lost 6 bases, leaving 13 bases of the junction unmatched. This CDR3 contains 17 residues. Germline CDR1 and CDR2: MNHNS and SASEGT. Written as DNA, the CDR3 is TGTGCCAGCAGGCCCCCCTCTAGCGGGGGTTCCAAAGAGACCCAGTACTTC. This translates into CASRPPSSGGSKETQYF.

CDR3 in DNA: TGTGCCAGCAGTCTAAACAGGGAGGTGTTCTACGAGCAGTACTTC. It encodes CASSLNREVFYEQYF. The chain couples TRBV27 to TRBJ2-7, with D perhaps given as TRBD1 or TRBD2 (6 bases each). Germline CDR1 reads MNHEY; CDR2 reads SMNVEV (reference sequence). The CDR3 spans 15 residues. V lost 5 bases, J lost 3 bases, and 17 bases lay in between.

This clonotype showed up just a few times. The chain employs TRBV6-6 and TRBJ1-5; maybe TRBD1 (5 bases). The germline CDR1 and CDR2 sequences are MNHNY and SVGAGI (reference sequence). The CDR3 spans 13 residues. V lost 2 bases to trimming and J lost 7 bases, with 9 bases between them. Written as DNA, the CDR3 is TGTGCCAGCAGTTACGCGGGGGACCAGCCCCAGCATTTT. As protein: CASSYAGDQPQHF.

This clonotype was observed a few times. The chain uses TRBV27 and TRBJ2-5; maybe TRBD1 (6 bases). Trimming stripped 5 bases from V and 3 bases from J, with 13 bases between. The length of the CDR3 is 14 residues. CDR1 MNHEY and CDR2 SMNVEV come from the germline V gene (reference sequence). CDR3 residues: CASSNRGQKETQYF. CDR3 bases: TGTGCCAGCAGTAACCGCGGACAGAAAGAGACCCAGTACTTC.